This passage covers 23 T cell receptor beta chains from one sample sequenced in a study of cytomegalovirus exposure and HLA in healthy donors. It was with 60 Vbeta and 13 Jbeta primers that the PCR ran. Profiled with immunoSEQ multiplex PCR; TCRdb holds only in-frame clones, not every one. The profile shows under 200,000 clones, approximately 80% of them singletons. Source material: PBMCs. Receptor source: a man aged 50 or older in good health and CMV-seropositive.

The V call is TRBV9, the J call TRBJ1-2; 7 bases map to TRBD1. CDR1 SGDLS and CDR2 YYNGEE come from the germline V gene. This CDR3 comprises 15 residues. V dropped 4 bases and J dropped 8; count of bases not matched to a gene: 14. CDR3 in amino acids: CASSINRDRAIGYTF. DNA for the CDR3: TGTGCCAGCAGCATAAACCGGGACAGAGCGATCGGCTACACCTTC. Filled out from reference TRBV9 and TRBJ1-2, the complete variable domain reads DSGVTQTPKHLITATGQRVTLRCSPRSGDLSVYWYQQSLDQGLQFLIQYYNGEERAKGNILERFSAQQFPDLHSELNLSSLELGDSALYFCASSINRDRAIGYTFGSGTRLTVV.

The chain employs TRBV7-6 and TRBJ2-3; TRBD2 agrees at 10 bases. V lost 5 bases, J lost 3 bases, and 8 bases stayed unmatched. The CDR3 contains 16 residues. Germline-derived CDR1 and CDR2 are SGHVS and FNYEAQ. The CDR3: CASSPTSGSSTDTQYF. CDR3 nucleotide sequence: TGTGCCAGCAGCCCGACTAGCGGGTCTTCGACAGATACGCAGTATTTT.

The chain carries TRBV6-6 and TRBJ1-1; D is ambiguous. CDR1 MNHNY and CDR2 SVGAGI come from the germline V gene (reference sequence). The CDR3 consists of 15 residues. V dropped 5 bases and J dropped 0 bases, with 13 bases sitting between them. DNA of the CDR3: TGTGCCAGCAGTGAGGAGGCGAATATGAACACTGAAGCTTTCTTT. As protein: CASSEEANMNTEAFF.

The chain uses TRBV4-2 and TRBJ2-7, with 12 nucleotides matching TRBD2. CDR1 is LGHNA, CDR2 YNFKEQ, per germline. V shed 0 bases, J shed 5 bases, and the junction held 8 bases outside the gene matches. The CDR3 totals 17 residues. The CDR3 coding sequence is TGTGCCAGCAGCCAAGATTGGGGCCGACTAGCGGGGGACGAGCAGTACTTC. Encoded protein: CASSQDWGRLAGDEQYF.

The sample holds a few counts of this clone. This chain uses TRBV4-1 with TRBJ2-7; 8 nucleotides match TRBD2. Unmatched junction bases numbered 11, after V lost 4 bases and J lost 6 bases. The CDR3 has 15 residues. CDR1 and CDR2 (germline): MGHRA, YSYEKL. The CDR3 DNA sequence: TGCGCCAGCAGCCCTGGCGGGAGGCCCCCAACCGAGCAGTACTTC. Its protein product is CASSPGGRPPTEQYF.

J is TRBJ1-5 and V is TRBV4-1, with 7 nucleotides matching TRBD1. The CDR3 totals 15 residues. The J segment lost 3 bases and the V segment lost 1 base, leaving 3 bases of the junction unmatched. The germline V gene encodes CDR1 MGHRA and CDR2 YSYEKL. CDR3 sequence reads: CASSQVGQFNQPQHF. For the CDR3, the DNA is TGCGCCAGCAGCCAAGTGGGACAGTTCAATCAGCCCCAGCATTTT.

The chain recombines TRBV11-3 with TRBJ2-1; TRBD1 matches at 9 bases. This CDR3 has 15 amino acids. Looked up from germline, CDR1 is SGHNT and CDR2 is YENEEA. Trimming cost V 5 bases and J 3 bases; bases outside gene matches: 5. The CDR3 is CASSPGDRDYNEQFF. As DNA, the CDR3 is TGTGCCAGCAGCCCAGGGGACAGGGACTACAATGAGCAGTTCTTC. Looking up the rest from reference TRBV11-3 and TRBJ2-1 gives the full variable domain: EAGVVQSPRYKIIEKKQPVAFWCNPISGHNTLYWYLQNLGQGPELLIRYENEEAVDDSQLPKDRFSAERLKGVDSTLKIQPAELGDSAVYLCASSPGDRDYNEQFFGPGTRLTVL.

The gene calls are TRBV28 and TRBJ2-1; D gene ambiguous. V gave up 1 base and J gave up 7 bases, with 5 bases separating them. Germline CDR1 reads MDHEN; CDR2 reads SYDVKM. The CDR3 loop spans 12 amino acids. The DNA for the CDR3 is TGTGCCAGCAGTTTATTTTTAAATGAGCAGTTCTTC. Amino acid sequence: CASSLFLNEQFF. The full variable domain, its missing parts supplied by reference TRBV28 and TRBJ2-1, is DVKVTQSSRYLVKRTGEKVFLECVQDMDHENMFWYRQDPGLGLRLIYFSYDVKMKEKGDIPEGYSVSREKKERFSLILESASTNQTSMYLCASSLFLNEQFFGPGTRLTVL.

This clone was detected only a few times. The rearrangement joins TRBV6-6 to TRBJ2-3; 10 positions match TRBD1. Germline V gene lookup returns CDR1 MNHNY and CDR2 SVGAGI (reference sequence). The length of the CDR3 is 16 residues. With V trimmed by 6 bases and J by 3 bases, 9 bases remained unmatched. CDR3 amino acids: CASSPRDRGGTDTQYF. CDR3 DNA sequence: TGTGCCAGCAGCCCCCGGGACAGGGGCGGGACAGATACGCAGTATTTT.

The V call is TRBV7-2, the J call TRBJ2-5, with 9 bases aligning to TRBD2. V was clipped by 5 bases and J by 5 bases; unmatched bases: 12. The CDR3 contains 16 residues. Germline values: CDR1 SGHTA, CDR2 FQGNSA. The CDR3 loop is CASSPSSGGYGETQYF. CDR3 sequence (DNA): TGTGCCAGCAGCCCCAGTAGCGGGGGTTATGGGGAGACCCAGTACTTC.

The chain has TRBV5-1 and TRBJ2-1; 7 nucleotides align to TRBD1. There are 16 residues in the CDR3. Germline values: CDR1 SGHRS, CDR2 YFSETQ. Losses at the gene ends were 0 bases for V and 6 bases for J; bases not matched to a gene: 9. The DNA for the CDR3 is TGCGCCAGCAGCTTGGAGTCGGACAGGATAACCAATGAGCAGTTCTTC. Protein product: CASSLESDRITNEQFF.

The chain has TRBV28 and TRBJ2-7; D remains ambiguous. Germline values: CDR1 MDHEN, CDR2 SYDVKM. The CDR3 consists of 11 residues. The V end was cut by 8 bases, the J end by 4 bases, with 9 bases between. The CDR3 protein is CASEAPYEQYF. DNA of the CDR3: TGTGCCAGCGAAGCGCCATACGAGCAGTACTTC.

This chain connects TRBV13 to TRBJ2-1; D possibly corresponds to TRBD1 (6 bases). Trimming cost V 5 bases and J 9 bases, with 14 bases left between them. The CDR3 totals 13 residues. The germline V gene encodes CDR1 PRHDT and CDR2 FYEKMQ (reference sequence). This CDR3 reads CASSQQGRLEQFF. The DNA for the CDR3 is TGTGCCAGCAGCCAACAGGGCCGCCTTGAGCAGTTCTTC.

V gene TRBV7-8 combines with J gene TRBJ1-3; 10 bases line up with TRBD1. Trimming cost V 5 bases and J 0 bases; bases outside gene matches: 7. The CDR3 has 17 residues. CDR1 is SGHVS, CDR2 FQNEAQ, per germline. The CDR3 DNA reads as TGTGCCAGCAGCCTCGGGACAGGGGCGTCCTCTGGAAACACCATATATTTT. Translation gives CASSLGTGASSGNTIYF.

The V call is TRBV4-2, the J call TRBJ1-1; D gene ambiguous. This CDR3 is 14 amino acids long. The V and J ends lost 1 base and 5 bases respectively, with 11 bases between them. CDR1 and CDR2 from the germline V gene are LGHNA and YNFKEQ. CDR3 nucleotide sequence: TGTGCCAGCAGCCAAGGTACGGGGAGAACTGAAGCTTTCTTT. Translating gives CASSQGTGRTEAFF.

V is TRBV6-5 and J is TRBJ1-1; 9 nucleotides line up with TRBD1. With V trimmed by 5 bases and J by 8 bases, 6 bases remained unmatched. In germline, CDR1 is MNHEY, CDR2 SVGAGI. The CDR3 sequence is 13 residues long. The CDR3 sequence is CASSRLGQGEAFF. The DNA for the CDR3 is TGTGCCAGCAGTCGACTCGGACAGGGGGAAGCTTTCTTT.

The rearrangement uses TRBV12-2 and TRBJ2-2; whether TRBD2, the table's D call, matches the DNA was not checked. TRBV12-2 is a listed pseudogene. This CDR3 is 17 amino acids long. The CDR3: CASRSRDWRSNTGELFF. Written as DNA, the CDR3 is TGTGCAAGTCGCTCTCGGGATTGGCGGTCGAACACCGGGGAGCTGTTTTTT.

The gene calls are TRBV6-6 and TRBJ1-5, with 7 bases matching TRBD1. CDR3 length: 14 residues. Germline V gene lookup returns CDR1 MNHNY and CDR2 SVGAGI (reference sequence). Trimming took 6 bases from V and 5 from J; bases not matched to a gene: 7. The CDR3 region has the DNA TGTGCCAGCAGCGCCGGGACAGTGTATCAGCCCCAGCATTTT. This translates into CASSAGTVYQPQHF.

The chain carries TRBV7-8 and TRBJ2-5, with TRBD2 identical over 12 bases. CDR1 SGHVS and CDR2 FQNEAQ come from the germline V gene. The CDR3 extends over 16 amino acids. The V gene end was trimmed by 5 bases and the J gene end by 1 base; junction bases not matched to a gene: 5. CDR3 sequence reads: CASSGRGLAGQETQYF. The CDR3 nucleotides are TGTGCCAGCAGCGGCAGGGGACTAGCGGGCCAAGAGACCCAGTACTTC. Supplemented by reference TRBV7-8 and TRBJ2-5, the full variable domain reads GAGVSQSPRYKVAKRGQDVALRCDPISGHVSLFWYQQALGQGPEFLTYFQNEAQLDKSGLPSDRFFAERPEGSVSTLKIQRTQQEDSAVYLCASSGRGLAGQETQYFGPGTRLLVL.

The rearrangement links TRBV7-6 to TRBJ1-2, with no clear D. V was trimmed by 5 bases and J by 5 bases, leaving 12 bases between them. CDR3 length: 13 residues. Germline V CDR1 and CDR2: SGHVS, FNYEAQ. CDR3 DNA: TGTGCCAGCAGCGCAGCGGAACTTTATGGCTACACCTTC. It encodes CASSAAELYGYTF.

Turning to this clone: At one of its ends the junction is not consistent with the germline gene, which may arise from a read error. This chain's CDR3 is CAGSVGSSGANVLTF. CDR3 DNA: TGTGCCGGCAGCGTCGGGAGCTCTGGGGCCAACGTCCTGACTTTC. The chain joins TRBV7-6 to TRBJ2-6; a weak D match, TRBD2 (6 bases). The CDR3 extends over 15 amino acids. Per the germline V gene, CDR1 is SGHVS and CDR2 is FNYEAQ.

The V gene is TRBV14, the J gene TRBJ2-3, with TRBD2 identical over 8 bases. Losses at the gene ends were 5 bases for V and 5 bases for J; bases not matched to a gene: 6. The length of the CDR3 is 14 residues. In germline, CDR1 is SGHDN, CDR2 FVKESK. In DNA, the CDR3 is TGTGCCAGCAGCTTCGCGGGGGGCAGAGATACGCAGTATTTT. Translating it yields CASSFAGGRDTQYF.

The chain carries TRBV30 and TRBJ2-1; D call uncertain. Germline assignment: CDR1 GTSNPN and CDR2 SVGIG (reference sequence). The CDR3 is made up of 13 amino acids. V gave up 5 bases and J gave up 0 bases, with 8 bases separating them. CDR3 in amino acids: CAWARSSYNEQFF. The CDR3 bases are TGTGCCTGGGCTCGGAGCTCCTACAATGAGCAGTTCTTC.